This T cell receptor beta chain is from a study of OX40 agonist ivuxolimab in advanced cancers. Generated by immunoSEQ multiplex PCR, the TCRdb table keeps only in-frame clones and is missing some. The sample gives roughly 81,000 clones, 85% to 90% of which show up once; 0.47% is in the top ten. V was shortened by 0 bases and J by 8 bases, with 16 bases between the two germline ends. The CDR3 is 15 residues long. Germline CDR1 is MNHEY and CDR2 is SVGAGI. The receptor was isolated from an adult with an advanced solid tumor such as melanoma, head and neck, liver or kidney cancer. The material sequenced was CD4+ or CD8+ T cells sorted from blood, taken in a trial of the OX40 agonist ivuxolimab. The V and J genes are TRBV6-5 and TRBJ1-2, with D unclear. The CDR3 spells CASSYSGGPTSGYTF. CDR3 bases: TGTGCCAGCAGTTACTCGGGAGGCCCTACGTCGGGCTACACCTTC.